A selection of T cell receptor beta chains follows, all from one sample in a study of blood T cell repertoires in COVID-19. Clones were sequenced by immunoSEQ multiplex PCR, and TCRdb holds only the in-frame ones, with some missing. The sample carries about 55,000 clones, about nine tenths recorded once. Sequencing input: peripheral blood. Receptors were obtained from a man between 35 and 55 years old with acute or convalescent COVID-19. The CDR3 runs from the conserved cysteine through the conserved F or W. Fields, in order: CDR3 length, V gene, J gene, CDR3 protein.

len: 15; v_gene: TRBV23-1; j_gene: TRBJ1-1; CDR3aa: CASSQSKCGNTEAFF
len: 16; v_gene: TRBV18; j_gene: TRBJ1-4; CDR3aa: CASSPYDRATNEKLFF
len: 16; v_gene: TRBV9; j_gene: TRBJ1-2; CDR3aa: CASSVGSVRSSYGYTF
len: 14; v_gene: TRBV27; j_gene: TRBJ2-5; CDR3aa: CASSHRGEQETQYF
len: 12; v_gene: TRBV30; j_gene: TRBJ1-2; CDR3aa: CAWSVSGYGYTF
len: 15; v_gene: TRBV3-1/TRBV3-2; j_gene: TRBJ2-1; CDR3aa: CASSLGASGRGEQFF
len: 14; v_gene: TRBV5-1; j_gene: TRBJ2-3; CDR3aa: CASRRLAGADTQYF
len: 13; v_gene: TRBV14; j_gene: TRBJ1-1; CDR3aa: CASSQAGVTEAFF
len: 16; v_gene: TRBV11-3; j_gene: TRBJ2-1; CDR3aa: CASSLGLAGGHNEQFF
len: 15; v_gene: TRBV4-1; j_gene: TRBJ2-3; CDR3aa: CASSQDGVRADTQYF
len: 15; v_gene: TRBV9; j_gene: TRBJ1-2; CDR3aa: CASSEGQGVGVGYTF
len: 13; v_gene: TRBV11-1; j_gene: TRBJ1-2; CDR3aa: CASSFGGNYGYTF
len: 15; v_gene: TRBV3-1/TRBV3-2; j_gene: TRBJ2-1; CDR3aa: CASSQRIAGGNEQFF
len: 16; v_gene: TRBV25-1; j_gene: TRBJ2-3; CDR3aa: CASSFASSGRTDTQYF
len: 15; v_gene: TRBV5-1; j_gene: TRBJ2-7; CDR3aa: CASSLMGGNSYEQYF
len: 15; v_gene: TRBV4-2; j_gene: TRBJ2-5; CDR3aa: CASSQSEGQEETQYF
len: 16; v_gene: TRBV3-1/TRBV3-2; j_gene: TRBJ2-6; CDR3aa: CASSQPVGSGANVLTF
len: 15; v_gene: TRBV19; j_gene: TRBJ2-3; CDR3aa: CASSIGQAYTDTQYF
len: 14; v_gene: TRBV29-1; j_gene: TRBJ2-1; CDR3aa: CSVPQLAGGNEQFF
len: 15; v_gene: TRBV29-1; j_gene: TRBJ2-1; CDR3aa: CSVTGTSGSYNEQFF
len: 15; v_gene: TRBV11-2; j_gene: TRBJ2-1; CDR3aa: CASSFPGPKGNEQFF
len: 17; v_gene: TRBV5-5; j_gene: TRBJ2-1; CDR3aa: CASSSPRDSKGLYEQFF
len: 16; v_gene: TRBV16; j_gene: TRBJ2-7; CDR3aa: CASSQYSDYVTYEQYF